A selection of T cell receptor beta chains follows, all from one sample in a study of beta chain features in type 1 diabetes. Clones were read by immunoSEQ multiplex PCR, and TCRdb kept only the in-frame ones, dropping some. This table has approximately 250,000 clones, about a sixth appearing once. Sequences were obtained from naive CD4+ T cells from blood. These receptors were collected from a young man with type 1 diabetes. The CDR3 runs from the conserved cysteine through the conserved F or W. D genes are given only for firm matches. Some rows mark clone size as missing; the rest say once, few, many or name a class of expanded clone.

>TRBV7-2|16|few|.|TRBJ2-1
CASSLATRATYNEQFF
TGTGCCAGCAGCTTAGCGACGAGGGCGACGTACAATGAGCAGTTCTTC
>TRBV5-6|12|few|.|TRBJ1-6
CASSLTDSPLHF
TGTGCCAGCAGCTTGACGGATTCACCCCTCCACTTT
>TRBV5-6|14|few|.|TRBJ1-1
CASTLVVMNTEAFF
TGTGCCAGCACCCTGGTTGTGATGAACACTGAAGCTTTCTTT
>TRBV4-1|16|.|.|TRBJ2-1
CASSPGSAPSYNEQFF
TGCGCCAGCAGCCCGGGTAGCGCTCCCTCCTACAATGAGCAGTTCTTC
>TRBV7-9|15|few|TRBD2|TRBJ2-1
CASSPPGLAPNEQFF
TGTGCCAGCAGCCCTCCGGGACTAGCGCCCAATGAGCAGTTCTTC
>TRBV20-1|10|.|TRBD1|TRBJ1-1
CSFRRDRAFF
TGCAGTTTTCGCCGGGACAGGGCTTTCTTT
>TRBV7-2|12|once|.|TRBJ2-1
CASSPVSNEQFF
TGTGCCAGCAGCCCGGTGAGCAATGAGCAGTTCTTC
>TRBV9|14|.|.|TRBJ2-1
CASSVEVTGNEQFF
TGTGCCAGCAGCGTAGAAGTTACCGGGAATGAGCAGTTCTTC
>TRBV30|14|.|.|TRBJ2-4
CAWSVGQGLNIQYF
TGTGCCTGGAGTGTTGGGCAGGGGCTGAACATTCAGTACTTC
>TRBV25-1|13|.|TRBD2|TRBJ2-7
CASSGGTRAQQYF
TGTGCCAGCAGTGGTGGGACTAGAGCCCAGCAGTACTTC
>TRBV9|15|few|.|TRBJ2-3
CASSVAQLVTDTQYF
TGTGCCAGCAGCGTAGCACAATTAGTTACAGATACGCAGTATTTT
>TRBV27|15|.|.|TRBJ1-2
CATRSPEQGNYGYTF
TGTGCCACCCGTTCCCCGGAGCAGGGAAACTATGGCTACACCTTC
>TRBV11-2|14|few|.|TRBJ2-1
CASKGGSSYNEQFF
TGTGCCAGTAAGGGGGGGAGCTCCTACAATGAGCAGTTCTTC
>TRBV7-9|14|few|.|TRBJ1-1
CASSFLLRGAEAFF
TGTGCCAGCAGCTTCTTACTACGGGGAGCTGAAGCTTTCTTT
>TRBV4-2|12|few|.|TRBJ2-7
CASSPSRQEQYF
TGTGCCAGCAGCCCTAGCCGACAGGAGCAGTACTTC
>TRBV30|13|few|.|TRBJ2-7
CAWSVLVRGEQYF
TGTGCCTGGAGTGTACTGGTTCGGGGCGAGCAGTACTTC
>TRBV15|16|few|.|TRBJ2-7
CATSRDARVGSYEQYF
TGTGCCACCAGCAGAGATGCGCGCGTGGGCTCCTACGAGCAGTACTTC
>TRBV7-2|16|.|.|TRBJ2-5
CASSLRESWAGETQYF
TGTGCCAGCAGCTTAAGGGAGTCCTGGGCGGGAGAGACCCAGTACTTC
>TRBV25-1|13|.|.|TRBJ1-2
CASSEAGDPGYTF
TGTGCCAGCAGTGAAGCCGGTGATCCGGGCTACACCTTC
>TRBV5-1|14|few|.|TRBJ2-3
CASRVGRPSDTQYF
TGCGCCAGCAGAGTCGGACGTCCGTCAGATACGCAGTATTTT
>TRBV4-3|13|few|.|TRBJ2-5
CASSQANQETQYF
TGCGCCAGCAGCCAAGCCAACCAAGAGACCCAGTACTTC
>TRBV27|17|few|.|TRBJ1-5
CASSWGTGPPGNQPQHF
TGTGCCAGCAGTTGGGGTACAGGGCCCCCTGGAAATCAGCCCCAGCATTTT
>TRBV7-9|14|few|.|TRBJ1-2
CASTLEGINYGYTF
TGTGCCAGCACCCTGGAGGGGATTAACTATGGCTACACCTTC
>TRBV28|9|.|.|TRBJ2-4
CASGEYQYF
TGTGCCAGCGGCGAGTATCAGTACTTC
>TRBV7-2|14|.|.|TRBJ2-7
CASSLVRESYEQYF
TGTGCCAGCAGCTTAGTGCGGGAATCCTACGAGCAGTACTTC
>TRBV5-1|14|.|.|TRBJ2-7
CASSLLHITYEQYF
TGCGCCAGCAGCTTGTTGCACATTACCTACGAGCAGTACTTC
>TRBV30|17|once|TRBD2|TRBJ2-2
CAWSVLASGRNTGELFF
TGTGCCTGGAGTGTATTGGCTAGCGGGAGGAACACCGGGGAGCTGTTTTTT
>TRBV7-2|17|.|TRBD2|TRBJ2-2
CASSPRGSGRYVGELFF
TGTGCCAGCAGCCCTCGAGGGAGCGGGAGATATGTCGGGGAGCTGTTTTTT
>TRBV28|14|.|.|TRBJ2-3
CASSRNPPSDTQYF
TGTGCCAGCAGCCGAAATCCCCCATCAGATACGCAGTATTTT
>TRBV2|14|.|TRBD2|TRBJ2-7
CASRGKSGTYEQYF
TGTGCCAGCCGAGGGAAAAGCGGGACCTACGAGCAGTACTTC
>TRBV28|13|.|.|TRBJ2-7
CASRIDSSYEQYF
TGTGCCAGCAGGATTGACAGCTCCTACGAGCAGTACTTC
>TRBV7-9|13|few|TRBD1|TRBJ2-7
CASSEGQVYEQYF
TGTGCCAGCAGCGAAGGACAGGTCTACGAGCAGTACTTC
>TRBV14|13|.|.|TRBJ2-1
CASSLNHYNEQFF
TGTGCCAGCAGCCTGAACCACTACAATGAGCAGTTCTTC
>TRBV6-1|15|.|.|TRBJ2-1
CASSGGGTVYNEQFF
TGTGCCAGCAGCGGTGGAGGGACAGTCTACAATGAGCAGTTCTTC
>TRBV7-7|14|.|TRBD1|TRBJ2-5
CASSLMSGQETQYF
TGTGCCAGCAGCTTGATGTCGGGACAGGAGACCCAGTACTTC
>TRBV4-1|15|.|TRBD1|TRBJ2-5
CASSRRQGAGETQYF
TGCGCCAGCAGCCGAAGACAGGGGGCCGGGGAGACCCAGTACTTC
>TRBV30|15|few|.|TRBJ2-7
CAWSVHLTSSYEQYF
TGTGCCTGGAGTGTCCACTTAACCTCATCCTACGAGCAGTACTTC
>TRBV30|14|few|TRBD2|TRBJ2-1
CAWSRLAGGNEQFF
TGTGCCTGGAGTCGACTAGCGGGAGGGAATGAGCAGTTCTTC
>TRBV5-1|12|.|.|TRBJ2-1
CASSLVLGEQFF
TGCGCCAGCAGCTTGGTCCTTGGTGAGCAGTTCTTC
>TRBV10-3|14|.|.|TRBJ2-2
CAISGKSGTGELFF
TGTGCCATCAGTGGGAAGAGTGGAACCGGGGAGCTGTTTTTT
>TRBV11-2|14|few|TRBD1|TRBJ2-1
CASSIPGQGNEQFF
TGTGCCAGCAGCATACCGGGACAGGGAAATGAGCAGTTCTTC
>TRBV28|15|few|.|TRBJ2-5
CASSPGWGRQETQYF
TGTGCCAGCAGCCCGGGGTGGGGACGGCAAGAGACCCAGTACTTC
>TRBV6-4|16|few|.|TRBJ2-6
CASSDSGGLGANVLTF
TGTGCCAGCAGTGACTCAGGGGGGCTTGGGGCCAACGTCCTGACTTTC
>TRBV7-2|17|few|.|TRBJ2-3
CASSPEPKGSRVDTQYF
TGTGCCAGCAGCCCCGAACCCAAGGGTAGCCGGGTAGATACGCAGTATTTT
>TRBV30|13|.|.|TRBJ1-5
CAWSGLDQQPQHF
TGTGCCTGGAGTGGATTGGACCAGCAGCCCCAGCATTTT
>TRBV9|15|few|.|TRBJ2-3
CASSVAGASTDTQYF
TGTGCCAGCAGCGTAGCAGGGGCTAGCACAGATACGCAGTATTTT
>TRBV29-1|14|.|TRBD2|TRBJ2-5
CSVAKREGAETQYF
TGCAGCGTTGCGAAGCGGGAGGGCGCGGAGACCCAGTACTTC
>TRBV6-5|15|few|.|TRBJ2-3
CASSYGSWGTDTQYF
TGTGCCAGCAGTTACGGTAGTTGGGGTACAGATACGCAGTATTTT
>TRBV29-1|15|.|TRBD1|TRBJ1-1
CSVEVGGASNTEAFF
TGCAGCGTTGAAGTAGGGGGCGCTTCAAACACTGAAGCTTTCTTT
>TRBV19|14|.|.|TRBJ2-7
CASASGYPSYEQYF
TGTGCCAGTGCGAGCGGGTACCCCTCCTACGAGCAGTACTTC
>TRBV29-1|13|few|TRBD1|TRBJ1-1
CSAPGQANTEAFF
TGCAGCGCCCCGGGACAGGCTAACACTGAAGCTTTCTTT
>TRBV30|11|few|.|TRBJ2-7
CAWSVESSAYF
TGTGCCTGGAGTGTGGAGAGTAGCGCGTACTTC
>TRBV29-1|13|.|.|TRBJ2-1
CSEGLLAYNEQFF
TGCAGCGAGGGACTGTTAGCCTACAATGAGCAGTTCTTC
>TRBV25-1|14|few|TRBD2|TRBJ2-1
CASEHTGTNNEQFF
TGTGCCAGCGAACATACCGGGACTAACAATGAGCAGTTCTTC
>TRBV29-1|11|.|.|TRBJ2-1
CSVDRYNEQFF
TGCAGCGTTGACAGGTACAATGAGCAGTTCTTC
>TRBV5-4|17|few|TRBD1|TRBJ2-6
CASSSGTGAAGANVLTF
TGTGCCAGCAGCTCTGGGACAGGGGCGGCTGGGGCCAACGTCCTGACTTTC
>TRBV30|14|.|TRBD1|TRBJ2-5
CAWTTMTGVETQYF
TGTGCCTGGACTACAATGACAGGGGTAGAGACCCAGTACTTC
>TRBV5-1|15|few|TRBD2|TRBJ2-1
CASSSLAGYYNEQFF
TGCGCCAGCAGCTCACTAGCGGGATACTACAATGAGCAGTTCTTC